One and the same sample provided the 9 T cell receptor beta chains below, sequenced in a study of OX40 agonist ivuxolimab in advanced cancers. The data were produced by immunoSEQ multiplex PCR, yet TCRdb's version contains in-frame clones alone and is incomplete. The sample lists roughly 70,000 clones; about 83% were seen once. The sequenced sample was CD4+ or CD8+ T cells sorted from blood, obtained in a trial of the OX40 agonist ivuxolimab. These receptors all come from an adult with an advanced solid tumor such as melanoma, head and neck, liver or kidney cancer.

The chain combines TRBV29-1 with TRBJ1-2, with 10 nucleotides matching TRBD1. V was pared by 6 bases and J by 0 bases, with 7 bases of the junction left unmatched. CDR3 size: 15 residues. The germline V gene has CDR1 SQVTM and CDR2 ANQGSEA. CDR3 nucleotides: TGCAGCGTGTGGACAGGGGGGCTCACTAACTATGGCTACACCTTC. Translation gives CSVWTGGLTNYGYTF.

This chain connects TRBV21-1 to TRBJ2-1; the table names TRBD2, a call not compared with the DNA. TRBV21-1 represents a pseudogene. The CDR3 consists of 11 residues. The DNA of the CDR3 is TGTGCCAGCGGGAGTCGCAATGAGCAGTTCTTC. Translation gives CASGSRNEQFF.

This clone appeared a single time. This chain connects TRBV19 to TRBJ2-3, with D maybe TRBD1 (6 bases). The CDR3 loop spans 15 amino acids. CDR1 is LNHDA, CDR2 SQIVND, per germline (reference sequence). V was pared by 5 bases and J by 4 bases, with 16 bases between. The CDR3, as DNA: TGTGCCAGTAGTCATCTGATACAGGGCCCAGATACGCAGTATTTT. It translates to CASSHLIQGPDTQYF.

This sequence joins TRBV7-2 and TRBJ2-1; tentatively, D is TRBD1 (5 bases). The CDR3 consists of 16 residues. The V gene lost 1 base and the J gene lost 5 bases, with 15 bases spanning the gap. Germline CDR1 reads SGHTA; CDR2 reads FQGNSA. CDR3 DNA: TGTGCCAGCAGCTTAGGAGGTCAGGGCGCGGACAATGAGCAGTTCTTC. Translated, it gives CASSLGGQGADNEQFF.

J is TRBJ2-7 and V is TRBV15; perhaps D is TRBD1 or TRBD2 (5 bases each). Looked up from germline, CDR1 is LNHNV and CDR2 is YYDKDF (reference sequence). This CDR3 has 14 amino acids. V lost 4 bases, J lost 2 bases, and 12 bases lay in between. The CDR3 region has the DNA TGTGCCACCAGCATCCGGGACGGCCCCTACGAGCAGTACTTC. Translating it yields CATSIRDGPYEQYF. Full variable domain (missing parts from reference TRBV15 and TRBJ2-7): DAMVIQNPRYQVTQFGKPVTLSCSQTLNHNVMYWYQQKSSQAPKLLFHYYDKDFNNEADTPDNFQSRRPNTSFCFLDIRSPGLGDTAMYLCATSIRDGPYEQYFGPGTRLTVT.

The chain links TRBV6-5 to TRBJ1-1; 9 bases are shared with TRBD1. The J segment lost 5 bases and the V segment lost 7 bases, leaving 11 bases of the junction unmatched. The CDR3 is 15 residues long. CDR1 is MNHEY and CDR2 is SVGAGI in the germline V gene. CDR3 protein: CASTKGTGPRTEAFF. CDR3 nucleotides: TGTGCCAGCACAAAGGGGACAGGGCCAAGGACTGAAGCTTTCTTT.

V is TRBV6-6 and J is TRBJ2-7; no definite D call. Per the germline V gene, CDR1 is MNHNY and CDR2 is SVGAGI (reference sequence). The CDR3 has 12 amino acids. V gave up 4 bases and J gave up 10 bases, with 14 bases separating them. The CDR3 loop reads CASSLPDSPQYF. Here the CDR3 DNA reads TGTGCCAGCAGTTTACCCGACTCCCCCCAGTACTTC.

The V call is TRBV29-1, the J call TRBJ1-2; D ambiguous. The CDR3 has 12 amino acids. V shed 4 bases and J shed 7 bases, with 13 bases lying between them. Germline-derived CDR1 and CDR2 are SQVTM and ANQGSEA. The CDR3 nucleotides read TGCAGCGTTGTAGGGCCCTCGGGTGGCTACACCTTC. Translating gives CSVVGPSGGYTF.

This CDR3 reads CASSYQQGGGYTF. The CDR3 DNA reads TGTGCCAGCAGTTACCAACAGGGGGGTGGCTACACCTTC. The rearrangement uses TRBV6-5 and TRBJ1-2; TRBD1 aligns across 8 bases. The ends lost 2 bases at V and 7 bases at J; junction bases unmatched: 3. In germline, CDR1 is MNHEY, CDR2 SVGAGI. The CDR3 has 13 residues.